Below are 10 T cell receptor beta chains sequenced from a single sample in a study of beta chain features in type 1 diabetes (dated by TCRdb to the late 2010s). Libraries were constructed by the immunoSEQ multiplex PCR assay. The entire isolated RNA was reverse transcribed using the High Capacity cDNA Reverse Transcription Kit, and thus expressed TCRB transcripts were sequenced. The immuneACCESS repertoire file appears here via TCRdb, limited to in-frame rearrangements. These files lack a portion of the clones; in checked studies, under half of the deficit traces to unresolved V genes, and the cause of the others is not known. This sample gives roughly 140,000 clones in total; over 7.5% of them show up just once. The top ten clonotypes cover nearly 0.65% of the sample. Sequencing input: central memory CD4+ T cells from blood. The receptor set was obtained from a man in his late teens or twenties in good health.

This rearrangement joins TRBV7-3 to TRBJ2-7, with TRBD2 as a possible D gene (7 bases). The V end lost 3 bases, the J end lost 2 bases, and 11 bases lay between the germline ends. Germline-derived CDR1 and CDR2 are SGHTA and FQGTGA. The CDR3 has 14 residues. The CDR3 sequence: CASSFGGLTYEQYF. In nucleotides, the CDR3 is TGTGCCAGCAGCTTCGGGGGGCTTACCTACGAGCAGTACTTC. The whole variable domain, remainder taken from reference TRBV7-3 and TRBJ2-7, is GAGVSQTPSNKVTEKGKYVELRCDPISGHTALYWYRQSLGQGPEFLIYFQGTGAADDSGLPNDRFFAVRPEGSVSTLKIQRTERGDSAVYLCASSFGGLTYEQYFGPGTRLTVT.

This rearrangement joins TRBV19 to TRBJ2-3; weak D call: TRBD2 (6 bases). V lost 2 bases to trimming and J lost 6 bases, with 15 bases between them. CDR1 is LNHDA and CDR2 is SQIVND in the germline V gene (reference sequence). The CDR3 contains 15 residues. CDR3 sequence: CASSINSGGRDTQYF. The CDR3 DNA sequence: TGTGCCAGTAGTATAAATAGCGGCGGCCGGGATACGCAGTATTTT.

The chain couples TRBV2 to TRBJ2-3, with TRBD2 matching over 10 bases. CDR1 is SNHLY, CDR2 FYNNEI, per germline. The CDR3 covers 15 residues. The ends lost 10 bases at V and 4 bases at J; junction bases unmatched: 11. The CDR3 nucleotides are TGTGCCACCCGAGAGCAGCGGGGGGGCCCAGATACGCAGTATTTT. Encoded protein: CATREQRGGPDTQYF.

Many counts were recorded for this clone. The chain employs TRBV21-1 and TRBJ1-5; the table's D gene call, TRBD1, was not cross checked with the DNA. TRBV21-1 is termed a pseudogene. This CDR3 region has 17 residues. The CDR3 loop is CASSNGPTGNSNQPQHF. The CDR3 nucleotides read TGTGCCAGCAGCAACGGACCGACAGGAAATAGCAATCAGCCCCAGCATTTT.

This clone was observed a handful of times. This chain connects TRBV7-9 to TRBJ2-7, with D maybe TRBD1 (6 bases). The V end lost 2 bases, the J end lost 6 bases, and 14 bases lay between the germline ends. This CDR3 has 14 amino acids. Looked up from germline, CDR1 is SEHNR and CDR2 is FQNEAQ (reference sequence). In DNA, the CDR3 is TGTGCCAGCAGCTTATCGTTCGGACAGTCCGAGCAGTACTTC. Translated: CASSLSFGQSEQYF.

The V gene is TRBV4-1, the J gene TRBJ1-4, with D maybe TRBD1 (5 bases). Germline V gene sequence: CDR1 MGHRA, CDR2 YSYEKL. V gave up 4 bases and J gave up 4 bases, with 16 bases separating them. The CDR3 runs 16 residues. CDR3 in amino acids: CASSLLTDRYNEKLFF. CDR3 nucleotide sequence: TGCGCCAGCAGCCTCCTAACCGACAGATATAATGAAAAACTGTTTTTT.

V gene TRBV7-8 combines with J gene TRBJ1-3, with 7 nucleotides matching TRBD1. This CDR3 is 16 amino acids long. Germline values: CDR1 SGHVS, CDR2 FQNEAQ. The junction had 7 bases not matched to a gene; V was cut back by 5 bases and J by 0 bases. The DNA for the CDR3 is TGTGCCAGCAGCGGCAGGGGGTCTTCCTCTGGAAACACCATATATTTT. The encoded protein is CASSGRGSSSGNTIYF.

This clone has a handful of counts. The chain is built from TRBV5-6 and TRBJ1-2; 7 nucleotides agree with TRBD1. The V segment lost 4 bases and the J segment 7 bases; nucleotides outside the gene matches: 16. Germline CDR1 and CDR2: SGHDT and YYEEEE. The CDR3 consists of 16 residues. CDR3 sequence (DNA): TGTGCCAGCAGCGTACACAAGACAGGGAAGGGGCCTGGCTACACCTTC. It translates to CASSVHKTGKGPGYTF.

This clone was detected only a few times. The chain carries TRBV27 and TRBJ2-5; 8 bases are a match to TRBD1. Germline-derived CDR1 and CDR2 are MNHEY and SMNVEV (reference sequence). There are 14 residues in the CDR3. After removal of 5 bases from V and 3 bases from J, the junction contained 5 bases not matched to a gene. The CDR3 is CASSTLTGEETQYF. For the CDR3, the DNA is TGTGCCAGCAGTACCCTGACAGGGGAAGAGACCCAGTACTTC.

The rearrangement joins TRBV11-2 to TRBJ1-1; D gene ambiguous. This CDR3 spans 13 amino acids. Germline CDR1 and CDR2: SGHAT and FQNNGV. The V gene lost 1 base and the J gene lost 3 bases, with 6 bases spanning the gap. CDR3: CASSLGVDTEAFF. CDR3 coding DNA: TGTGCCAGCAGCTTAGGAGTAGACACTGAAGCTTTCTTT.